This passage covers 19 T cell receptor beta chains from one sample sequenced in a study of blood T cell repertoires in COVID-19 (TCRdb year 2020). Library preparation employed the immunoSEQ multiplex PCR assay. Entries here come from immuneACCESS through TCRdb and include only in-frame sequences with V and J called. Some clones fail to appear in such tables; in the studies checked, an unresolved V gene covers under half of the shortfall, and the cause of the remainder is unknown. This sample holds 170,000 or so clones; roughly 86% were observed only once. The ten most abundant clones make up about 2.5% of the sample. Sequencing was performed on peripheral blood. The receptors were sampled from a man aged 40-49 years with active or convalescent COVID-19.

This clone was observed a few times. This rearrangement joins TRBV7-8 to TRBJ1-5; D might be TRBD1 (5 bases). V lost 5 bases and J lost 5, with 13 bases in between. Germline V gives CDR1 SGHVS, CDR2 FQNEAQ. The CDR3 has 14 amino acids. The CDR3 DNA follows: TGTGCCAGCAGCCCAGGACAAGGGCATCAGCCCCAGCATTTT. This encodes CASSPGQGHQPQHF.

The chain couples TRBV24-1 to TRBJ2-1, with D maybe TRBD1 (6 bases). The CDR3 runs to 15 residues. The germline gives CDR1 KGHDR, CDR2 SFDVKD. With 7 bases removed from V and 6 bases from J, the gap between germline ends came to 18 bases. Written as DNA, the CDR3 is TGTGCCACCAGCGTCGGGACACGGAGCCCCAATGAGCAGTTCTTC. This gives the protein CATSVGTRSPNEQFF.

This chain connects TRBV7-2 to TRBJ1-6; 7 bases line up with TRBD1. This CDR3 has 14 residues. V trimming: 4 bases; J trimming: 10 bases; junction bases outside the gene matches: 7. Germline CDR1 and CDR2: SGHTA and FQGNSA. The DNA for the CDR3 is TGTGCCAGCAGCTCGGACAGGATTTCGTCACCCCTCCACTTT. Amino acid sequence: CASSSDRISSPLHF.

The chain uses TRBV7-8 and TRBJ2-5, with a possible D match to TRBD2 (5 bases). The CDR3 has 13 amino acids. The V end lost 4 bases, the J end lost 2 bases, and 8 bases lay between the germline ends. CDR1 and CDR2 (germline): SGHVS, FQNEAQ. The CDR3 DNA reads TGTGCCAGCAGCTCCACGGGACAAGAGACCCAGTACTTC. Its translation: CASSSTGQETQYF.

The J gene is TRBJ1-4, the V gene TRBV10-3; the match to TRBD1 covers 10 bases. Germline trimming cut 6 bases from V and 6 bases from J; bases unmatched to any gene: 4. This CDR3 contains 14 residues. Germline V CDR1 and CDR2: ENHRY, SYGVKD. The CDR3 protein is CAISAGTGDEKLFF. The CDR3 bases are TGTGCCATCAGCGCCGGGACAGGGGATGAAAAACTGTTTTTT.

The CDR3 reads CASSLTWNTEAFF. The CDR3 nucleotides are TGTGCCAGCAGTTTGACATGGAACACTGAAGCTTTCTTT. The rearrangement joins TRBV5-4 to TRBJ1-1; D gene ambiguous. V was clipped by 5 bases and J by 1 base, with 9 bases between them. CDR1 and CDR2 (germline): SGHNT, YYREEE (reference sequence). The CDR3 extends over 13 amino acids.

The chain recombines TRBV13 with TRBJ2-7; weak D call: TRBD2 (7 bases). The CDR3 sequence is 15 residues long. Deletions cut 5 bases from V and 4 bases from J, with 18 bases between. Germline V gene lookup returns CDR1 PRHDT and CDR2 FYEKMQ (reference sequence). CDR3 sequence (DNA): TGTGCCAGCAGCATGGGTGCGGGGGCCGGATACGAGCAGTACTTC. Amino acid sequence: CASSMGAGAGYEQYF.

The gene calls are TRBV10-3 and TRBJ1-1, with D possibly TRBD1 on 5 matching bases. The CDR3 runs 15 residues. Germline-derived CDR1 and CDR2 are ENHRY and SYGVKD. Trimming removed 4 bases at V and 0 bases at J, with 12 bases between. The CDR3 here is CAISADSGMNTEAFF. The CDR3 coding sequence is TGTGCCATCAGTGCCGACAGCGGGATGAACACTGAAGCTTTCTTT.

The chain has TRBV19 and TRBJ1-1, with 8 bases fitting TRBD1. Germline values: CDR1 LNHDA, CDR2 SQIVND (reference sequence). The CDR3 runs 14 residues. After removal of 5 bases from V and 5 bases from J, the junction contained 7 bases not matched to a gene. CDR3 residues: CASSLAGGRTEAFF. Written as DNA, the CDR3 is TGTGCCAGTAGTCTGGCAGGGGGCCGGACTGAAGCTTTCTTT.

This clone was seen just once. The V and J genes are TRBV5-4 and TRBJ2-7; weak D call: TRBD1 (5 bases). CDR1 and CDR2 from the germline V gene are SGHNT and YYREEE (reference sequence). Trimming shortened V by 1 base and J by 1 base, and 6 bases separated the two germline ends. This CDR3 spans 13 amino acids. The CDR3 loop reads CASSLQGSYEQYF. CDR3 DNA: TGTGCCAGCAGCTTGCAGGGATCCTACGAGCAGTACTTC.

The chain joins TRBV15 to TRBJ1-6; no clear D gene. Trimming left V 5 bases short and J 9 bases short, with 17 bases between. Germline V gene sequence: CDR1 LNHNV, CDR2 YYDKDF (reference sequence). This CDR3 is built from 15 residues. Here the CDR3 DNA reads TGTGCCACCAGCCGAGCAGGAACTTCAAGTTCACCCCTCCACTTT. Its protein product is CATSRAGTSSSPLHF.

This clone has a handful of counts. V usage is TRBV6-5 and J usage is TRBJ2-1; 9 nucleotides match TRBD2. Germline V gene data show CDR1 as MNHEY and CDR2 as SVGAGI. The CDR3 has 12 residues. The J segment lost 7 bases and the V segment lost 10 bases, leaving 5 bases of the junction unmatched. CDR3 residues: CATTAGGNEQFF. CDR3 coding DNA: TGTGCCACCACAGCGGGGGGAAATGAGCAGTTCTTC.

The sample holds a few counts of this clone. The rearrangement joins TRBV30 to TRBJ2-7, with TRBD1 as a possible D gene (5 bases). Germline CDR1 and CDR2: GTSNPN and SVGIG (reference sequence). The CDR3 covers 13 residues. The V end was cut by 2 bases, the J end by 5 bases, with 13 bases between. The CDR3 bases are TGTGCCTGGAGTTCATTGGACACAGACGAGCAGTACTTC. Its protein is CAWSSLDTDEQYF.

For the CDR3, the DNA is TGTGCCAGCAGCCAAGATGGAACACTACCTAACTATGGCTACACCTTC. Protein sequence: CASSQDGTLPNYGYTF. The J gene is TRBJ1-2, the V gene TRBV4-2, with no clear D. V was cut by 0 bases and J by 0 bases, with 11 bases left in between. This CDR3 is built from 16 residues. Germline CDR1 LGHNA, CDR2 YNFKEQ.

This clone showed up just once. The chain couples TRBV12-3 or TRBV12-4 to TRBJ2-7; 7 bases fit TRBD1. V lost 6 bases and J lost 7; bases outside the gene matches: 6. CDR3 length: 12 amino acids. The CDR3 DNA reads TGTGCCAGCAGCCCAGACAGGGCTGAGCAGTACTTC. Protein product: CASSPDRAEQYF.

This chain joins TRBV19 and TRBJ2-7; TRBD2 matches 8 bases. CDR1 and CDR2 from the germline V gene are LNHDA and SQIVND (reference sequence). The CDR3 is made up of 14 amino acids. Losses at the gene ends were 5 bases for V and 0 bases for J; bases not matched to a gene: 3. CDR3 residues: CASSAGGASYEQYF. The DNA for the CDR3 is TGTGCCAGTAGTGCCGGGGGGGCCTCCTACGAGCAGTACTTC.

The J gene is TRBJ2-7, the V gene TRBV6-2 or TRBV6-3; the D gene is possibly TRBD2 (6 bases). The V gene lost 0 bases and the J gene lost 12 bases, with 9 bases spanning the gap. The CDR3 length is 11 residues. Germline CDR1 MNHEY, CDR2 SVGEGT. CDR3 in amino acids: CASSYSEGWYF. Here the CDR3 DNA reads TGTGCCAGCAGTTACTCGGAGGGTTGGTACTTC.

The chain carries TRBV12-2 and TRBJ1-6; no DNA check was done on the table's D call, TRBD1. TRBV12-2 is marked as a pseudogene. This CDR3 has 19 residues. The CDR3, as DNA: TGTGCAAGTCGCTTAGCGCAGGCCAGTCTCAGCTCCTATAATTCACCCCTCCACTTT. Amino acid sequence: CASRLAQASLSSYNSPLHF.

DNA for the CDR3: TGTGCCAGCAGCTCCGGCGACAGGTCGTATGGCTACACCTTC. This codes for CASSSGDRSYGYTF. The chain recombines TRBV28 with TRBJ1-2; perhaps TRBD1 as D (6 bases). This CDR3 is built from 14 residues. Germline CDR1 MDHEN, CDR2 SYDVKM. V lost 6 bases and J 5 bases, leaving 16 bases between the germline ends.